This record covers a single T cell receptor beta chain. Trimming took off 3 bases at V and 5 bases at J, with 7 bases between the two ends. The germline gives CDR1 KGHSH, CDR2 LQKENI. The CDR3 runs to 12 residues. Controls were age- and sex-matched healthy donors. The data were obtained in a study of CD8 T cells in Susac syndrome. When the RNA was reverse transcribed, random hexamers were used with an input of about 0.45 to 1 ug. One entry per CDR3 protein, called by TCRdb with MiXCR from the immunoSEQ multiplex PCR reads. The data contain around 200,000 distinct CDR3 sequences, roughly 96% of them singletons.

Sequenced material: CD4+ T cells from PBMCs. This chain joins TRBV18 and TRBJ2-5; D gene ambiguous. The receptor was isolated from a human donor in good health. Here the CDR3 reads CASSPNQETQYF. CDR3 DNA: TGTGCCAGCTCACCTAATCAGGAGACCCAGTACTTC.